This TCR beta chain was profiled in a study of shared clonotypes between healthy human individuals. Profiled with immunoSEQ multiplex PCR; TCRdb holds only in-frame clones, not every one. The sample lists 2.3 million or so clones, approximately 95% seen once, with roughly 0.36% in the top ten. Turning to this clone: This specimen includes other DNA sequences encoding the same CDR3.

The sample consisted of naive CD4+ T cells from PBMCs. The subset: CD45RA+ positively selected. The sequence came from a man between 18 and 29 years old in good health. Some clones in this sample may be carry-over from other donors' samples.

The CDR3 sequence is CASSIWTSGTDTQYF. The CDR3 bases are TGTGCCAGTAGTATATGGACTAGCGGGACAGATACGCAGTATTTT. This chain uses TRBV19 with TRBJ2-3, with 11 bases that match TRBD2. The junction had 1 base not matched to a gene; V was cut back by 2 bases and J by 3 bases. Per the germline V gene, CDR1 is LNHDA and CDR2 is SQIVND (reference sequence). The CDR3 contains 15 residues.